Following are 20 T cell receptor beta chains from one sample sequenced in a study of blood T cell repertoires in COVID-19 (dated by TCRdb to the early 2020s). The library came from the immunoSEQ multiplex PCR assay. TCRdb limited this immuneACCESS table to in-frame rearrangements with V and J called. A share of clones is missing; checked studies link under half to unresolved V genes, and the rest is unexplained. Across this sample there are around 250,000 clones, with more than 75% seen only once. In total, the top ten clones hold 9% to 15% of the sample. Sequencing was done on a sample of peripheral blood. All receptors derive from a man older than 75 with acute or convalescent COVID-19.

This clone was detected only once. This rearrangement joins TRBV6-5 to TRBJ1-1, with TRBD1 matching over 9 bases. Germline lookup yields CDR1 MNHEY and CDR2 SVGAGI. With V trimmed by 8 bases and J by 5 bases, 9 bases remained unmatched. The CDR3 runs 14 residues. CDR3 loop: CASRAWTGDTEAFF. The CDR3, as DNA: TGTGCCAGCCGCGCCTGGACAGGGGATACTGAAGCTTTCTTT.

The rearrangement joins TRBV6-5 to TRBJ1-1; TRBD1 matches 7 bases. Trimming cost V 6 bases and J 4 bases; bases outside gene matches: 5. Germline V gene sequence: CDR1 MNHEY, CDR2 SVGAGI. The CDR3 has 13 amino acids. The CDR3 region is CASSSTGITEAFF. CDR3 nucleotide sequence: TGTGCCAGCAGCTCGACAGGGATCACTGAAGCTTTCTTT.

The V gene is TRBV27, the J gene TRBJ1-5; no clear D. CDR3 length: 14 amino acids. Germline V gene data show CDR1 as MNHEY and CDR2 as SMNVEV (reference sequence). Trimming took off 0 bases at V and 9 bases at J, with 12 bases between the two ends. The CDR3 reads CASSLSRPAGPQHF. CDR3 nucleotides: TGTGCCAGCAGTTTATCGAGACCGGCAGGGCCCCAGCATTTT.

This clone was detected only once. The genes are TRBV18 and TRBJ2-3; 8 bases map to TRBD2. Trimming cost V 10 bases and J 0 bases; bases outside gene matches: 6. CDR3 length: 14 residues. The germline V gene has CDR1 KGHSH and CDR2 LQKENI. DNA for the CDR3: TGTGCCACCCGTAGCGGGGCCAGCACAGATACGCAGTATTTT. This gives the protein CATRSGASTDTQYF.

V gene TRBV7-8 combines with J gene TRBJ1-6; 11 bases are shared with TRBD1. CDR3 size: 16 residues. Trimming at V came to 1 base and at J to 10 bases, leaving 6 bases not matched to a gene. CDR1 and CDR2 (germline): SGHVS, FQNEAQ. The CDR3 DNA sequence: TGTGCCAGCAGCTTAGGGGGGACAGGGGGTTCCTCACCCCTCCACTTT. Residues: CASSLGGTGGSSPLHF. Using reference TRBV7-8 and TRBJ1-6 for the parts outside the CDR3, the full variable domain is GAGVSQSPRYKVAKRGQDVALRCDPISGHVSLFWYQQALGQGPEFLTYFQNEAQLDKSGLPSDRFFAERPEGSVSTLKIQRTQQEDSAVYLCASSLGGTGGSSPLHFGNGTRLTVT.

The chain joins TRBV3-1 (or the pseudogene TRBV3-2) to TRBJ2-5, with no clear D. Trimming removed 2 bases from V and 5 bases from J, with 6 bases in between. The CDR3 loop spans 12 amino acids. The germline V gene encodes CDR1 LGHDT and CDR2 YNNKEL (reference sequence). CDR3 sequence: CASSQTRETQYF. The CDR3 region has the DNA TGTGCCAGCAGCCAAACCCGGGAGACCCAGTACTTC.

The chain combines TRBV13 with TRBJ2-1, with 9 positions matching TRBD2. CDR3 length equals 14 residues. Germline CDR1 is PRHDT and CDR2 is FYEKMQ (reference sequence). V lost 7 bases, J lost 4 bases, and 5 bases stayed unmatched. This CDR3 reads CASNRGLAYNEQFF. The CDR3 nucleotides read TGTGCCAGCAATAGGGGACTAGCTTACAATGAGCAGTTCTTC.

V gene TRBV7-2 combines with J gene TRBJ2-1, with 8 bases identical to TRBD2. CDR1 is SGHTA and CDR2 is FQGNSA in the germline V gene. J lost 4 bases, V lost 6 bases, and 8 bases had no gene match. The CDR3 totals 15 residues. The CDR3 region has the DNA TGTGCCAGCAGAGGGCTAGCGGGCCGGTACAATGAGCAGTTCTTC. It encodes CASRGLAGRYNEQFF.

V is TRBV5-1 and J is TRBJ1-2; 11 nucleotides line up with TRBD1. Losses at the gene ends were 4 bases for V and 7 bases for J; bases not matched to a gene: 6. Germline V gives CDR1 SGHRS, CDR2 YFSETQ. The CDR3 sequence is 14 residues long. CDR3 region: CASSRDRGASGYTF. Here the CDR3 DNA reads TGCGCCAGCAGCCGGGACAGGGGGGCAAGTGGCTACACCTTC.

This chain uses TRBV6-1 with TRBJ2-1, with 9 bases aligning to TRBD1. Germline CDR1 reads MNHNS; CDR2 reads SASEGT. J was trimmed by 9 bases and V by 1 base; bases with no gene match: 10. The CDR3 extends over 16 amino acids. CDR3 sequence: CASSEGGQGPRSEQFF. In nucleotides, the CDR3 is TGTGCCAGCAGTGAAGGCGGACAGGGGCCAAGAAGTGAGCAGTTCTTC.

This chain joins TRBV28 and TRBJ1-5; D possibly corresponds to TRBD1 (6 bases). The germline V gene encodes CDR1 MDHEN and CDR2 SYDVKM. Trimming stripped 1 base from V and 6 bases from J, with 10 bases between. CDR3 length: 14 amino acids. The CDR3 DNA sequence: TGTGCCAGCAGTTTATCAGGGGTGGGTCAGCCCCAGCATTTT. Residues: CASSLSGVGQPQHF.

The chain joins TRBV7-2 to TRBJ1-5; D not resolved. CDR1 SGHTA and CDR2 FQGNSA come from the germline V gene. The V end lost 8 bases, the J end lost 7 bases, and 15 bases lay between the germline ends. The CDR3 covers 13 residues. This CDR3 is CASALAEGQPQHF. CDR3 nucleotides: TGTGCCAGCGCTTTAGCCGAGGGCCAGCCCCAGCATTTT.

V and J are TRBV14 and TRBJ2-1; TRBD2 might be the D (5 bases). This CDR3 is 19 amino acids long. With 2 bases removed from V and 2 bases from J, the gap between germline ends came to 22 bases. Germline V gene data show CDR1 as SGHDN and CDR2 as FVKESK. The CDR3: CASSQPLAPLRVTYNEQFF. The CDR3, as DNA: TGTGCCAGCAGCCAACCGCTAGCTCCCCTTCGTGTAACCTACAATGAGCAGTTCTTC.

J is TRBJ2-1 and V is TRBV9, with TRBD1 identical over 7 bases. V lost 5 bases to trimming and J lost 4 bases; unmatched junction nucleotides: 6. CDR3 length: 14 residues. In germline, CDR1 is SGDLS, CDR2 YYNGEE. CDR3 nucleotides: TGTGCCAGCAGTCAGGGGGAAGTATACAATGAGCAGTTCTTC. It is translated as CASSQGEVYNEQFF. Full variable domain (missing parts from reference TRBV9 and TRBJ2-1): DSGVTQTPKHLITATGQRVTLRCSPRSGDLSVYWYQQSLDQGLQFLIQYYNGEERAKGNILERFSAQQFPDLHSELNLSSLELGDSALYFCASSQGEVYNEQFFGPGTRLTVL.

The V and J genes are TRBV9 and TRBJ2-2; a possible D gene is TRBD1 (6 bases). The CDR3 has 15 residues. V lost 0 bases to trimming and J lost 1 base, with 7 bases between them. Germline V gene sequence: CDR1 SGDLS, CDR2 YYNGEE. The CDR3 region is CASSVEGQNTGELFF. In DNA, the CDR3 is TGTGCCAGCAGCGTAGAGGGACAGAACACCGGGGAGCTGTTTTTT. Full variable domain (rest looked up from reference TRBV9 and TRBJ2-2): DSGVTQTPKHLITATGQRVTLRCSPRSGDLSVYWYQQSLDQGLQFLIQYYNGEERAKGNILERFSAQQFPDLHSELNLSSLELGDSALYFCASSVEGQNTGELFFGEGSRLTVL.

This clone is a singleton in its sample. CDR3 loop: CASRPDRETDTQYF. The CDR3 nucleotides are TGTGCCAGCAGACCCGACAGGGAGACAGATACGCAGTATTTT. This chain uses TRBV28 with TRBJ2-3; the match to TRBD1 covers 7 bases. Germline CDR1 is MDHEN and CDR2 is SYDVKM. The CDR3 consists of 14 residues. The V and J ends lost 6 bases and 3 bases, in that order; junction bases with no gene match: 6.

The V gene is TRBV10-3, the J gene TRBJ2-2; D is unresolved. This CDR3 has 12 amino acids. CDR1 and CDR2 (germline): ENHRY, SYGVKD. V lost 5 bases to trimming and J lost 2 bases, with 3 bases between them. The CDR3, as DNA: TGTGCCATCAGTAGCAACACCGGGGAGCTGTTTTTT. Protein sequence: CAISSNTGELFF.

The gene calls are TRBV5-1 and TRBJ1-1; no clear D. V was cut by 0 bases and J by 5 bases, with 14 bases left in between. The length of the CDR3 is 15 residues. Germline V CDR1 and CDR2: SGHRS, YFSETQ. The CDR3 loop reads CASSLAGVRGTEAFF. The CDR3 coding sequence is TGCGCCAGCAGCTTGGCCGGGGTCCGAGGGACTGAAGCTTTCTTT.

This clone has more than one count but fewer than ten. The chain uses TRBV19 and TRBJ2-6; D gene ambiguous. This CDR3 has 17 residues. The V gene lost 4 bases and the J gene lost 4 bases, with 17 bases spanning the gap. Looked up from germline, CDR1 is LNHDA and CDR2 is SQIVND (reference sequence). The DNA of the CDR3 is TGTGCCAGTAGTACTCAGGCTCGTACTCTGGGGGCCAACGTCCTGACTTTC. This sequence encodes CASSTQARTLGANVLTF.

The chain employs TRBV3-1 (or the pseudogene TRBV3-2) and TRBJ2-3; 7 bases match TRBD1. This CDR3 is 17 amino acids long. V lost 5 bases, J lost 2 bases, and 13 bases stayed unmatched. Germline CDR1 and CDR2: LGHDT and YNNKEL (reference sequence). CDR3 region: CASSRTGTAFPTDTQYF. CDR3 in DNA: TGTGCCAGCAGCAGAACCGGGACAGCCTTCCCCACAGATACGCAGTATTTT.